The 30 T cell receptor beta chains listed next were all sequenced from one sample in a study of blood T cell repertoires in COVID-19. Profiled with immunoSEQ multiplex PCR; TCRdb holds only in-frame clones, not every one. The profile covers 250,000 to 300,000 clones, with 89% appearing a single time and 1.5% to 2% taken by the ten largest. Sequenced: PBMCs or T cells enriched from blood (not recorded which). The receptors were gathered from a woman aged 35 to 49 who had recovered from COVID-19.

V gene TRBV5-1 combines with J gene TRBJ1-3; D possibly corresponds to TRBD1 (5 bases). This CDR3 contains 18 residues. Trimming stripped 0 bases from V and 0 bases from J, with 16 bases between. Looked up from germline, CDR1 is SGHRS and CDR2 is YFSETQ. CDR3 DNA: TGCGCCAGCAGCTTGGGGGGCCGAGGTGGGCCCTCTGGAAACACCATATATTTT. This translates into CASSLGGRGGPSGNTIYF. Looking up the rest from reference TRBV5-1 and TRBJ1-3 gives the full variable domain: KAGVTQTPRYLIKTRGQQVTLSCSPISGHRSVSWYQQTPGQGLQFLFEYFSETQRNKGNFPGRFSGRQFSNSRSEMNVSTLELGDSALYLCASSLGGRGGPSGNTIYFGEGSWLTVV.

This clone was seen a single time. This chain links TRBV7-2 with TRBJ2-1; 11 bases match TRBD2. The CDR3 is 15 amino acids. CDR1 is SGHTA, CDR2 FQGNSA, per germline. The J segment lost 2 bases and the V segment lost 5 bases, leaving 2 bases of the junction unmatched. CDR3 bases: TGTGCCAGCAGCCCACTAGCGGGAGCCTACAATGAGCAGTTCTTC. Protein: CASSPLAGAYNEQFF.

The gene calls are TRBV15 and TRBJ2-7; 8 bases are shared with TRBD2. CDR3 length equals 13 residues. Germline trimming cut 3 bases from V and 5 bases from J; bases unmatched to any gene: 3. CDR1 and CDR2 from the germline V gene are LNHNV and YYDKDF (reference sequence). The CDR3 DNA reads as TGTGCCACCAGCAGGCGAGCGGGGGACGAGCAGTACTTC. Translation: CATSRRAGDEQYF. Based on the CDR3 plus reference TRBV15 and TRBJ2-7, the full variable domain is DAMVIQNPRYQVTQFGKPVTLSCSQTLNHNVMYWYQQKSSQAPKLLFHYYDKDFNNEADTPDNFQSRRPNTSFCFLDIRSPGLGDTAMYLCATSRRAGDEQYFGPGTRLTVT.

This sequence joins TRBV5-1 and TRBJ1-1; the D gene is possibly TRBD1 (6 bases). The V end lost 2 bases, the J end lost 1 base, and 15 bases lay between the germline ends. The CDR3 runs 16 residues. CDR1 is SGHRS, CDR2 YFSETQ, per germline. In nucleotides, the CDR3 is TGCGCCAGCAGCTTCCAGGGGTCCACGGGGAACACTGAAGCTTTCTTT. It specifies CASSFQGSTGNTEAFF.

The chain combines TRBV5-1 with TRBJ2-3, with D possibly TRBD2 on 6 matching bases. The CDR3 is 14 residues long. V was trimmed by 5 bases and J by 0 bases, leaving 10 bases between them. Germline V CDR1 and CDR2: SGHRS, YFSETQ. The CDR3 here is CASRLAQSTDTQYF. CDR3 DNA sequence: TGCGCCAGCAGGCTAGCGCAGAGCACAGATACGCAGTATTTT.

The V call is TRBV9, the J call TRBJ2-1; D might be TRBD2 (6 bases). CDR3 length equals 14 residues. Trimming removed 4 bases from V and 0 bases from J, with 8 bases in between. Germline lookup yields CDR1 SGDLS and CDR2 YYNGEE. The CDR3 region has the DNA TGTGCCAGCAGCCCCGGGAGCTCCTACAATGAGCAGTTCTTC. Translated, it gives CASSPGSSYNEQFF.

This chain uses TRBV30 with TRBJ1-6; 11 bases map to TRBD1. V trimming: 5 bases; J trimming: 8 bases; junction bases outside the gene matches: 11. This CDR3 contains 16 residues. The germline V gene encodes CDR1 GTSNPN and CDR2 SVGIG (reference sequence). CDR3 nucleotides: TGTGCCTGGGTACCATGGACAGGGGGCCTTTATTCACCCCTCCACTTT. It codes for CAWVPWTGGLYSPLHF.

This clone was observed a handful of times. The rearrangement uses TRBV6-5 and TRBJ2-2, with D maybe TRBD2 (6 bases). CDR3 length: 13 amino acids. Germline-derived CDR1 and CDR2 are MNHEY and SVGAGI. Trimming removed 8 bases from V and 8 bases from J, with 15 bases in between. Here the CDR3 reads CASGGAGSGELFF. The CDR3 region has the DNA TGTGCCAGCGGAGGGGCAGGATCAGGGGAGCTGTTTTTT.

The chain has TRBV4-3 and TRBJ1-1; no clear D gene. The V gene's germline CDR1 is LGHNA and CDR2 YSLEER. The V gene lost 1 base and the J gene lost 5 bases, with 14 bases spanning the gap. The CDR3 runs to 15 residues. The CDR3 sequence: CASSQALSLRTEAFF. In nucleotides, the CDR3 is TGCGCCAGCAGCCAAGCCCTATCGTTGAGGACTGAAGCTTTCTTT.

The rearrangement links TRBV4-1 to TRBJ2-5, with TRBD2 matching 9 bases. CDR3 size: 19 residues. The V segment lost 6 bases and the J segment 0 bases; nucleotides outside the gene matches: 17. The germline V gene encodes CDR1 MGHRA and CDR2 YSYEKL. The CDR3 sequence: CASRPSRRGGLLYQETQYF. In DNA, the CDR3 is TGCGCCAGCAGACCTAGCCGGCGGGGGGGCTTACTGTACCAAGAGACCCAGTACTTC.

The chain uses TRBV6-5 and TRBJ1-6; D not resolved. The CDR3 totals 15 residues. V lost 10 bases and J 1 base, leaving 14 bases between the germline ends. Germline CDR1 reads MNHEY; CDR2 reads SVGAGI. The CDR3 nucleotides are TGTGCCACGCGACCGGGAGGATCCTATAATTCACCCCTCCACTTT. Translation: CATRPGGSYNSPLHF.

The CDR3 bases are TGTGCCAGCAGAGCGGACAGGGGTCGGGGTGAAAAACTGTTTTTT. Protein product: CASRADRGRGEKLFF. This chain connects TRBV6-5 to TRBJ1-4, with 9 nucleotides matching TRBD1. V was clipped by 6 bases and J by 7 bases; unmatched bases: 9. Germline CDR1 is MNHEY and CDR2 is SVGAGI. This CDR3 is built from 15 residues.

The rearrangement uses TRBV6-1 and TRBJ2-7, with 13 positions matching TRBD2. This CDR3 spans 17 amino acids. The junction had 4 bases not matched to a gene; V was cut back by 2 bases and J by 0 bases. Germline V gene lookup returns CDR1 MNHNS and CDR2 SASEGT. Here the CDR3 DNA reads TGTGCCAGCAGTGAATATCGGACTAGCGGGAGCTCCTACGAGCAGTACTTC. Protein sequence: CASSEYRTSGSSYEQYF.

The chain combines TRBV4-1 with TRBJ2-5; the D gene is possibly TRBD1 (6 bases). CDR1 and CDR2 from the germline V gene are MGHRA and YSYEKL. The V gene lost 4 bases and the J gene lost 0 bases, with 12 bases spanning the gap. The length of the CDR3 is 15 residues. The CDR3 loop is CASSRTGTYQETQYF. In nucleotides, the CDR3 is TGCGCCAGCAGCCGGACCGGGACATACCAAGAGACCCAGTACTTC.

J is TRBJ2-3 and V is TRBV10-3; D gene unclear. The CDR3 totals 14 residues. V lost 0 bases, J lost 2 bases, and 6 bases lay in between. Germline V gives CDR1 ENHRY, CDR2 SYGVKD. CDR3 protein: CAISESGVTDTQYF. For the CDR3, the DNA is TGTGCCATCAGTGAGTCGGGCGTCACAGATACGCAGTATTTT.

The rearrangement uses TRBV19 and TRBJ1-4, with 8 bases matching TRBD1. The CDR3 covers 14 residues. V dropped 4 bases and J dropped 8; count of bases not matched to a gene: 6. The germline CDR1 and CDR2 sequences are LNHDA and SQIVND (reference sequence). CDR3 DNA: TGTGCCAGTAGTACCCGGACAGGGTCCGAAAAACTGTTTTTT. This encodes CASSTRTGSEKLFF.

The chain combines TRBV7-2 with TRBJ2-5; 8 bases map to TRBD2. CDR3 length equals 17 residues. Looked up from germline, CDR1 is SGHTA and CDR2 is FQGNSA. J gave up 7 bases and V 1 base, and 14 bases lay outside the gene matches. The CDR3 sequence: CASSLVRTGRGPGTQYF. Written as DNA, the CDR3 is TGTGCCAGCAGCTTAGTCCGTACCGGGAGGGGCCCTGGGACCCAGTACTTC.

The chain carries TRBV5-5 and TRBJ2-7; 9 bases align to TRBD1. This CDR3 has 15 residues. Germline loops: CDR1 SGHKS, CDR2 YYEKEE (reference sequence). Trimming at V came to 4 bases and at J to 2 bases, leaving 7 bases not matched to a gene. The CDR3 DNA sequence: TGTGCCAGCAGCCCCCGGGACAGGGTCACCTACGAGCAGTACTTC. It codes for CASSPRDRVTYEQYF.

This clone is a singleton in its sample. V usage is TRBV15 and J usage is TRBJ1-6; no definite D call. CDR3 length equals 14 residues. Germline CDR1 reads LNHNV; CDR2 reads YYDKDF (reference sequence). Trimming removed 4 bases at V and 7 bases at J, with 11 bases between. The CDR3, as DNA: TGTGCCACCAGCAATTGGGGAGGGAATTCACCCCTCCACTTT. Translation gives CATSNWGGNSPLHF.

This clone was detected a few times. This sequence joins TRBV30 and TRBJ1-6; 7 positions match TRBD1. V lost 4 bases, J lost 6 bases, and 3 bases stayed unmatched. There are 13 residues in the CDR3. Germline V gives CDR1 GTSNPN, CDR2 SVGIG (reference sequence). The CDR3 here is CAWTGQFNSPLHF. The CDR3 nucleotides are TGTGCCTGGACGGGACAGTTTAATTCACCCCTCCACTTT.

The chain is built from TRBV4-3 and TRBJ2-5, with 7 bases fitting TRBD2. V lost 3 bases and J lost 4; bases outside the gene matches: 11. Germline CDR1 and CDR2: LGHNA and YSLEER. This CDR3 has 16 amino acids. CDR3 sequence: CASSHGTSVSGETQYF. In nucleotides, the CDR3 is TGCGCCAGCAGCCACGGAACTAGCGTTTCGGGAGAGACCCAGTACTTC.

The chain uses TRBV5-1 and TRBJ1-2; possibly TRBD1 for D (6 bases). The CDR3 covers 13 residues. Trimming stripped 4 bases from V and 6 bases from J, with 13 bases between. Germline CDR1 is SGHRS and CDR2 is YFSETQ. In nucleotides, the CDR3 is TGCGCCAGCAGCCGCGACAGGTTGGATGGCTACACCTTC. Translating it yields CASSRDRLDGYTF.

V gene TRBV27 combines with J gene TRBJ1-1; 7 positions agree with TRBD1. Germline V gene sequence: CDR1 MNHEY, CDR2 SMNVEV (reference sequence). J was trimmed by 3 bases and V by 5 bases; bases with no gene match: 6. CDR3 length: 14 amino acids. The DNA of the CDR3 is TGTGCCAGCAGTCCAAGACAGGGCCACACTGAAGCTTTCTTT. This encodes CASSPRQGHTEAFF.

CDR3 protein: CASSPRLAGGYYEQYF. CDR3 DNA: TGTGCCAGCTCACCCCGACTAGCGGGAGGGTACTACGAGCAGTACTTC. The J gene is TRBJ2-7, the V gene TRBV18; TRBD2 aligns across 14 bases. After removal of 3 bases from V and 3 bases from J, the junction contained 4 bases not matched to a gene. Germline values: CDR1 KGHSH, CDR2 LQKENI. There are 16 residues in the CDR3.

This rearrangement joins TRBV21-1 to TRBJ1-5; the table names TRBD1, a call not compared with the DNA. TRBV21-1 is an annotated pseudogene. The CDR3 extends over 14 amino acids. CDR3 sequence: CASSKAISNQPQHF. The CDR3 region has the DNA TGTGCCAGCAGCAAAGCCATCAGCAATCAGCCCCAGCATTTT.

The rearrangement joins TRBV4-1 to TRBJ2-3, with 11 bases identical to TRBD2. Per germline, CDR1 MGHRA and CDR2 YSYEKL. Trimming removed 0 bases from V and 2 bases from J; junction bases left unmatched: 7. The CDR3 has 18 amino acids. In DNA, the CDR3 is TGCGCCAGCAGCCAAGAAGGACTAGCGGGCAGGACCACAGATACGCAGTATTTT. Translating it yields CASSQEGLAGRTTDTQYF.

V gene TRBV9 combines with J gene TRBJ2-3, with TRBD2 matching over 14 bases. V lost 4 bases and J lost 4; bases outside the gene matches: 2. Germline CDR1 SGDLS, CDR2 YYNGEE. This CDR3 has 15 amino acids. DNA of the CDR3: TGTGCCAGCAGCCCGGGACTAGCGGGAGCAGATACGCAGTATTTT. Amino acids: CASSPGLAGADTQYF.

This chain connects TRBV30 to TRBJ1-2, with D unclear. The CDR3 runs to 12 residues. Germline V gives CDR1 GTSNPN, CDR2 SVGIG (reference sequence). V was shortened by 3 bases and J by 4 bases, with 9 bases between the two germline ends. The CDR3 loop reads CAWRDKPYGYTF. CDR3 in DNA: TGTGCCTGGAGAGACAAACCCTATGGCTACACCTTC.

This chain joins TRBV7-3 and TRBJ1-2; D gene unclear. V was clipped by 2 bases and J by 2 bases, with 9 bases between them. The CDR3 runs 14 residues. Germline CDR1 is SGHTA and CDR2 is FQGTGA. The CDR3 region is CASSLEPGNYGYTF. The CDR3 nucleotides are TGTGCCAGCAGCTTAGAGCCGGGAAACTATGGCTACACCTTC. The variable domain in full, completed from reference TRBV7-3 and TRBJ1-2, reads GAGVSQTPSNKVTEKGKYVELRCDPISGHTALYWYRQSLGQGPEFLIYFQGTGAADDSGLPNDRFFAVRPEGSVSTLKIQRTERGDSAVYLCASSLEPGNYGYTFGSGTRLTVV.

The rearrangement joins TRBV5-4 to TRBJ2-1; D not resolved. Trimming left V 0 bases short and J 0 bases short, with 10 bases between. CDR3 size: 16 residues. From germline, CDR1 is SGHNT and CDR2 YYREEE (reference sequence). This chain's CDR3 is CASSLGTHSSYNEQFF. The CDR3 bases are TGTGCCAGCAGCTTGGGAACGCACAGCTCCTACAATGAGCAGTTCTTC.